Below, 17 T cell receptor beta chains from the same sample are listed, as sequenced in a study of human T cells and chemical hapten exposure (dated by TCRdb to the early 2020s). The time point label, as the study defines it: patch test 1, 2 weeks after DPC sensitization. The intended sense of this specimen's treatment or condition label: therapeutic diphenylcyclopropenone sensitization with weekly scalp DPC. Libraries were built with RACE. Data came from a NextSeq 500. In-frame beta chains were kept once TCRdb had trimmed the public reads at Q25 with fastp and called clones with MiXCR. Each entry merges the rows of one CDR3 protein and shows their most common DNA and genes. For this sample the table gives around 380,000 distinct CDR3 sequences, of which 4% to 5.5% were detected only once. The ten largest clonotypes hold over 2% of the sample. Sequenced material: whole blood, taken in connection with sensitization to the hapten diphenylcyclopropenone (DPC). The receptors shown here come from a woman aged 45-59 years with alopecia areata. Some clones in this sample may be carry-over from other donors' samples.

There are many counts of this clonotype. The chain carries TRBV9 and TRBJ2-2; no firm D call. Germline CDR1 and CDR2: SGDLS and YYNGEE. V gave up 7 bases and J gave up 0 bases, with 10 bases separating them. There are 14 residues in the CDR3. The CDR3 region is CASQAGANTGELFF. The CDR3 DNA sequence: TGTGCCAGCCAGGCTGGGGCGAACACCGGGGAGCTGTTTTTT.

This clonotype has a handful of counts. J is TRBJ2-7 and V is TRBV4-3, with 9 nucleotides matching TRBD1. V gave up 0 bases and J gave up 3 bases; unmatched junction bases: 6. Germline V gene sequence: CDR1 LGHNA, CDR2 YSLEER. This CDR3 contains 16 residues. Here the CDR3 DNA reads TGCGCCAGCAGCCAAGAGTTCGACAGGGGGGACTACGAGCAGTACTTC. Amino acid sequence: CASSQEFDRGDYEQYF.

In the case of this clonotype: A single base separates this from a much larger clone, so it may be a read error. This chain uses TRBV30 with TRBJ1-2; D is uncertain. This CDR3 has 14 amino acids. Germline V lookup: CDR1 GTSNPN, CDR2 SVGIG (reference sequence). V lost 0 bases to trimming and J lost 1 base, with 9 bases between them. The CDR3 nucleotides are TGTGCCTGGAGTGTAGTACCGAGTAACTATGGCTACACCTTC. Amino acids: CAWSVVPSNYGYTF.

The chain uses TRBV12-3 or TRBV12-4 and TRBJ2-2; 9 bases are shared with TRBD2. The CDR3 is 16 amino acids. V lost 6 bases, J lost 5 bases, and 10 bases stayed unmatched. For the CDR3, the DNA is TGTGCCAGCAGGGTTGGCGGGAGGGCGAGGACCGGGGAGCTGTTTTTT. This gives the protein CASRVGGRARTGELFF.

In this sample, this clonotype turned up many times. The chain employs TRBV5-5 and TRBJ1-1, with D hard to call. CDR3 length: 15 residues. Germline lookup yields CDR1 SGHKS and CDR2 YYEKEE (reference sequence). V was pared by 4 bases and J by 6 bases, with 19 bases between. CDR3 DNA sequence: TGTGCCAGCAGCCCGGGGAGCTCGGTAGTGGCTGAAGCTTTCTTT. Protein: CASSPGSSVVAEAFF.

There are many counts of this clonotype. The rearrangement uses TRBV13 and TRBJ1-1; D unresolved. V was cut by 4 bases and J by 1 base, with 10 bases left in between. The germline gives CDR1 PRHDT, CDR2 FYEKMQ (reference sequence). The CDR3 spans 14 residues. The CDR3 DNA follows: TGTGCCAGCAGCTCCGACGCGGGGAACACTGAAGCTTTCTTT. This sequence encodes CASSSDAGNTEAFF.

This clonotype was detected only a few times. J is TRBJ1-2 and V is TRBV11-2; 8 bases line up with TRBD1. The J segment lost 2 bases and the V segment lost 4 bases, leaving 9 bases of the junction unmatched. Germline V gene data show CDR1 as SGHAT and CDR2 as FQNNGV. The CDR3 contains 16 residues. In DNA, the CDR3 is TGTGCCAGCAGCTATCGGACAGGGTTCTTAAACTATGGCTACACCTTC. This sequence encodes CASSYRTGFLNYGYTF.

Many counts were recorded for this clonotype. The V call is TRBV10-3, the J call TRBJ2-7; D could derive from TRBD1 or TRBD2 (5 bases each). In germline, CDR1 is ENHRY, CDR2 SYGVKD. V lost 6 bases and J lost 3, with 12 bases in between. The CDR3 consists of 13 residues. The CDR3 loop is CAIRQEVSYEQYF. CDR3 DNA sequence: TGTGCCATCAGACAGGAGGTCAGCTACGAGCAGTACTTC.

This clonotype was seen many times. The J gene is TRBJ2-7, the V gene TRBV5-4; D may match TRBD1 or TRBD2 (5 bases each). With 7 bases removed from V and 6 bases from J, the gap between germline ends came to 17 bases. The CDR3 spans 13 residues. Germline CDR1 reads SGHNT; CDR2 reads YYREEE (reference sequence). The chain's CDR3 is CASRRDRGGEQYF. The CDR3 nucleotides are TGTGCCAGCCGTCGGGACCGCGGAGGCGAGCAGTACTTC.

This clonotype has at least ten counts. The chain's CDR3 is CASTSPSSGRSHNEQFF. As DNA, the CDR3 is TGTGCCAGCACCTCACCTTCTAGCGGGAGATCCCACAATGAGCAGTTCTTC. The rearrangement links TRBV12-3 or TRBV12-4 to TRBJ2-1; TRBD2 aligns across 10 bases. The CDR3 extends over 17 amino acids. Losses at the gene ends were 7 bases for V and 5 bases for J; bases not matched to a gene: 14.

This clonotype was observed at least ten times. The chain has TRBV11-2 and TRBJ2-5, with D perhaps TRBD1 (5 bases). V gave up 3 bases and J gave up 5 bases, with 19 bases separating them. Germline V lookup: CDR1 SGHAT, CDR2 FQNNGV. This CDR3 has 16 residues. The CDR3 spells CASSFQAPGLGETQYF. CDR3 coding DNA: TGTGCCAGCAGCTTCCAAGCCCCAGGGCTGGGGGAGACCCAGTACTTC.

The CDR3 coding sequence is TGCGCCAGCAGGGACTCCCAAGATACGCAGTATTTT. This sequence encodes CASRDSQDTQYF. J is TRBJ2-3 and V is TRBV5-1, with D possibly being TRBD2 (5 bases). V was cut by 5 bases and J by 5 bases, with 9 bases left in between. The CDR3 is made up of 12 amino acids. The germline V gene has CDR1 SGHRS and CDR2 YFSETQ.

CDR3 region: CASSPGFANTGELFF. Written as DNA, the CDR3 is TGTGCCAGCAGCCCGGGATTTGCGAACACCGGGGAGCTGTTTTTT. The chain joins TRBV7-9 to TRBJ2-2, with D tentatively TRBD2 (5 bases). The CDR3 is 15 amino acids. V was clipped by 5 bases and J by 0 bases, with 10 bases between them. The germline V gene has CDR1 SEHNR and CDR2 FQNEAQ (reference sequence).

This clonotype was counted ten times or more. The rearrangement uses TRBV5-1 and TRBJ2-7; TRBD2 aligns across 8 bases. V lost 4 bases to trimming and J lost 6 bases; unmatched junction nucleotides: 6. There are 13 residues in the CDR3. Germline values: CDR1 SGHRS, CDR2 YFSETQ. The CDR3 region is CASSRTSLPEQYF. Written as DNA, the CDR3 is TGCGCCAGCAGCCGGACTAGCCTCCCCGAGCAGTACTTC.

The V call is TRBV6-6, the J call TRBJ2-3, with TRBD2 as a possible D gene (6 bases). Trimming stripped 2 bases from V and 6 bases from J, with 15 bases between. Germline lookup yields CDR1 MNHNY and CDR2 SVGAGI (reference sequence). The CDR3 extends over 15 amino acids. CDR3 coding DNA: TGTGCCAGCAGTTACGGGTCTAGCGTAGCGGATACGCAGTATTTT. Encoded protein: CASSYGSSVADTQYF.

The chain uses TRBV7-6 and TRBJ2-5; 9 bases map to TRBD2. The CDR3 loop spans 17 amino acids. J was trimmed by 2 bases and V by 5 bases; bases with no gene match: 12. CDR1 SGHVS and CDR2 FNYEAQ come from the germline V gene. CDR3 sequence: CASSRLGVAGAQETQYF. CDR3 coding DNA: TGTGCCAGCAGCCGCTTAGGGGTAGCGGGGGCTCAAGAGACCCAGTACTTC.

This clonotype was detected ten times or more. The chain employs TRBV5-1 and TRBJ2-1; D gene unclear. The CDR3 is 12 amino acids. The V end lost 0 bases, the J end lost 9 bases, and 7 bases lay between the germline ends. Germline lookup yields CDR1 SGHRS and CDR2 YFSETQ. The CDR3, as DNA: TGCGCCAGCAGCTTGGAGGAAAGTGAGCAGTTCTTC. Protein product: CASSLEESEQFF.